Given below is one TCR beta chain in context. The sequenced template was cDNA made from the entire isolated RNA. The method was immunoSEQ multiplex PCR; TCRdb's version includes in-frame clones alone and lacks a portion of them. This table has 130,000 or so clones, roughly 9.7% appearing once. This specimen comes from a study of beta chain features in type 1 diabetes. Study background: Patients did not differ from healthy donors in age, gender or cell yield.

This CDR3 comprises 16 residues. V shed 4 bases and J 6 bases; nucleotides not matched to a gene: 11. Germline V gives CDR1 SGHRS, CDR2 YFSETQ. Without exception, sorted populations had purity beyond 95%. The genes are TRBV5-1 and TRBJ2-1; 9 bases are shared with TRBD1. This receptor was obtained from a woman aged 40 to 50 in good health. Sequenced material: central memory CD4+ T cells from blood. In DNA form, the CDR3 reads TGCGCCAGCAGCCAACTAACAGGGGGCGCCCCCAATGAGCAGTTCTTC. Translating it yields CASSQLTGGAPNEQFF.